The entry below gives a single T cell receptor beta chain sequence along with its context. Clones were sequenced by immunoSEQ multiplex PCR, and TCRdb holds only the in-frame ones, with some missing. The table includes roughly 72,000 clones, roughly 92% detected once. The sample belongs to a study of T cell changes during pregnancy in multiple sclerosis. Germline CDR1 reads SGHRS; CDR2 reads YFSETQ. V was pared by 4 bases and J by 3 bases, with 10 bases between. The CDR3 runs 14 residues. The V call is TRBV5-1, the J call TRBJ1-4; D is possibly TRBD1 (6 bases). The sequenced sample was CD4+ T cells from peripheral blood mononuclear cells, obtained before pregnancy. The TCR sequence derives from a female donor with multiple sclerosis, enrolled in a pregnancy study. CDR3 bases: TGCGCCAGCAGCCCGGGACAAGCTAATGAAAAACTGTTTTTT. As protein: CASSPGQANEKLFF.